Below, one T cell receptor beta chain is given with its context. One end of the junction does not line up with germline, which may come from a read error. This CDR3 has 16 amino acids. Germline V gives CDR1 SGHTA, CDR2 FQGNSA. The data originate from a study of T cells in Graves' hyperthyroidism and ophthalmopathy. Amplification of TCR beta CDR3 regions used RNA as the template. Carried out on the TCR CDR3, a first-round RT-PCR used the HTBI primer set. TCRdb ran MiXCR on the multiplex PCR reads and lists one entry per CDR3 protein. This sample has roughly 800,000 distinct CDR3 sequences, with about 38% found just once.

This receptor was taken from a man younger than 30 with Graves' hyperthyroidism. Source material: blood. The chain links TRBV7-2 to TRBJ1-2; D is possibly TRBD1 (6 bases). The CDR3, as DNA: TGCGCCAGCAGCCAAGACCCAACAGGGATGGGCTATGGCTACACCTTC. Translated, it gives CASSQDPTGMGYGYTF. Full variable domain (rest looked up from reference TRBV7-2 and TRBJ1-2): GAGVSQSPSNKVTEKGKDVELRCDPISGHTALYWYRQSLGQGLEFLIYFQGNSAPDKSGLPSDRFSAERTGGSVSTLTIQRTQQEDSAVYLCASSQDPTGMGYGYTFGSGTRLTVV.